One sample yielded the 17 T cell receptor beta chains listed below, sequenced in a study of blood T cell repertoires in COVID-19 (dated by TCRdb to 2018 to 2021). Receptors were amplified or captured by the immunoSEQ multiplex PCR assay. In TCRdb, the immuneACCESS table is reduced to in-frame sequences with V and J assigned. These tables do not hold every clone; where another copy was compared, an unresolved V gene accounts for under half, and the others remain unexplained. This sample is represented by 240,000 or so clones; about four fifths of them were singletons. 6.5% to 8.5% of the sample lies in the top ten. Sequencing used peripheral blood. The source is a woman of 80 years or more with COVID-19, enrolled during active disease.

The gene calls are TRBV7-6 and TRBJ2-2, with a possible D match to TRBD1 (5 bases). Germline lookup yields CDR1 SGHVS and CDR2 FNYEAQ. The CDR3 length is 15 residues. The V end lost 5 bases, the J end lost 1 base, and 11 bases lay between the germline ends. The CDR3 DNA reads as TGTGCCAGCAGCCTCGGACACCTGAACACCGGGGAGCTGTTTTTT. It specifies CASSLGHLNTGELFF.

The V gene is TRBV27, the J gene TRBJ1-1, with 8 bases aligning to TRBD1. J gave up 3 bases and V 5 bases, and 5 bases lay outside the gene matches. The CDR3 extends over 14 amino acids. The germline V gene encodes CDR1 MNHEY and CDR2 SMNVEV (reference sequence). The chain's CDR3 is CASSPQGGDTEAFF. DNA of the CDR3: TGTGCCAGCAGTCCACAGGGGGGGGACACTGAAGCTTTCTTT.

The chain combines TRBV3-1 (or the pseudogene TRBV3-2) with TRBJ1-2; D perhaps matches TRBD1 (5 bases). This CDR3 has 15 amino acids. CDR1 is LGHDT, CDR2 YNNKEL, per germline (reference sequence). Trimming stripped 1 base from V and 4 bases from J, with 13 bases between. As DNA, the CDR3 is TGTGCCAGCAGCCAAGGGGCAGGGCGATCCTATGGCTACACCTTC. As protein: CASSQGAGRSYGYTF.

The chain carries TRBV6-4 and TRBJ1-2; D may be TRBD1 (6 bases). Germline V gene data show CDR1 as MRHNA and CDR2 as SNTAGT. The CDR3 extends over 14 amino acids. Trimming removed 5 bases at V and 2 bases at J, with 12 bases between. This CDR3 is CASSKGGQNYGYTF. The CDR3 DNA is TGTGCCAGCAGTAAAGGCGGACAGAACTATGGCTACACCTTC.

CDR3 sequence reads: CAWSNRQGSKQPQHF. Here the CDR3 DNA reads TGTGCCTGGAGTAACCGTCAGGGGTCGAAGCAGCCCCAGCATTTT. This chain connects TRBV30 to TRBJ1-5; D might be TRBD1 (6 bases). The CDR3 consists of 15 residues. Germline V gene data show CDR1 as GTSNPN and CDR2 as SVGIG (reference sequence). The ends were cut back, 2 bases at V and 7 bases at J, with 18 bases in the middle.

V is TRBV25-1 and J is TRBJ2-7; 7 nucleotides align to TRBD2. The germline V gene encodes CDR1 MGHDK and CDR2 SYGVNS. The CDR3 runs 15 residues. The V and J ends lost 1 base and 3 bases, in that order; junction bases with no gene match: 6. The CDR3 DNA reads as TGTGCCAGCAGTGAATTTGGGGGGGGAAGCTACGAGCAGTACTTC. It encodes CASSEFGGGSYEQYF.

With regard to this clone: Different DNA sequences within this sample yield the same CDR3. V is TRBV6-5 and J is TRBJ1-1, with D perhaps matching TRBD1 (5 bases). The germline CDR1 and CDR2 sequences are MNHEY and SVGAGI. The CDR3 has 16 amino acids. V was shortened by 0 bases and J by 1 base, with 12 bases between the two germline ends. The CDR3 coding sequence is TGTGCCAGCAGTTACTCGGGGGGTCGGGCGAACACTGAAGCTTTCTTT. It specifies CASSYSGGRANTEAFF.

The rearrangement uses TRBV19 and TRBJ1-5; D is undetermined. The CDR3 has 18 residues. CDR1 and CDR2 from the germline V gene are LNHDA and SQIVND (reference sequence). V was clipped by 0 bases and J by 4 bases, with 19 bases between them. CDR3 DNA: TGTGCCAGTAGTATAGAAGGGCACAAGGGAGGAGGAAATCAGCCCCAGCATTTT. Translation gives CASSIEGHKGGGNQPQHF.

This sequence joins TRBV19 and TRBJ1-4; 9 nucleotides line up with TRBD1. J was trimmed by 6 bases and V by 5 bases; bases with no gene match: 4. CDR1 is LNHDA, CDR2 SQIVND, per germline (reference sequence). There are 14 residues in the CDR3. CDR3 coding DNA: TGTGCCAGTAGTCCCCGGGACAGGGATGAAAAACTGTTTTTT. The encoded protein is CASSPRDRDEKLFF. The variable domain in full, completed from reference TRBV19 and TRBJ1-4, reads DGGITQSPKYLFRKEGQNVTLSCEQNLNHDAMYWYRQDPGQGLRLIYYSQIVNDFQKGDIAEGYSVSREKKESFPLTVTSAQKNPTAFYLCASSPRDRDEKLFFGSGTQLSVL.

V is TRBV28 and J is TRBJ2-1; 11 bases line up with TRBD1. V lost 8 bases, J lost 1 base, and 1 base stayed unmatched. This CDR3 region has 14 residues. The V gene's germline CDR1 is MDHEN and CDR2 SYDVKM. CDR3 nucleotide sequence: TGTGCCAGCGGGGACAGGGGGTCCTACAATGAGCAGTTCTTC. Protein product: CASGDRGSYNEQFF. Full variable domain (rest looked up from reference TRBV28 and TRBJ2-1): DVKVTQSSRYLVKRTGEKVFLECVQDMDHENMFWYRQDPGLGLRLIYFSYDVKMKEKGDIPEGYSVSREKKERFSLILESASTNQTSMYLCASGDRGSYNEQFFGPGTRLTVL.

The chain uses TRBV5-4 and TRBJ1-4; D uncertain. The length of the CDR3 is 14 residues. V gave up 1 base and J gave up 8 bases, with 12 bases separating them. The germline V gene has CDR1 SGHNT and CDR2 YYREEE (reference sequence). CDR3 nucleotides: TGTGCCAGCAGCTTGAGGAGCGGAGGGGAAAAACTGTTTTTT. Translated, it gives CASSLRSGGEKLFF. Together with reference TRBV5-4 and TRBJ1-4, the CDR3 gives the full variable domain: ETGVTQSPTHLIKTRGQQVTLRCSSQSGHNTVSWYQQALGQGPQFIFQYYREEENGRGNFPPRFSGLQFPNYSSELNVNALELDDSALYLCASSLRSGGEKLFFGSGTQLSVL.

The genes are TRBV21-1 and TRBJ2-7; TRBD2 was called by the table and not checked on the DNA. TRBV21-1 is recorded as a pseudogene. The length of the CDR3 is 16 residues. The CDR3 protein is CASTPVVREYSYEQYF. The DNA for the CDR3 is TGTGCCAGCACCCCGGTGGTGCGGGAGTACTCCTACGAGCAGTACTTC.

This chain joins TRBV21-1 and TRBJ2-6; the D call of TRBD2 is as the table states it, not checked on the DNA. TRBV21-1 is recorded as a pseudogene. The CDR3 runs to 15 residues. The CDR3 loop is CASLKYSSGANVLTF. DNA of the CDR3: TGTGCCAGTCTTAAATACTCCTCTGGGGCCAACGTCCTGACTTTC.

With respect to this clone: The sample has other DNA sequences that encode this CDR3 too. The CDR3 bases are TGCAGCGGTCTTCTGGGGGCTAACACCGGGGAGCTGTTTTTT. Amino acids: CSGLLGANTGELFF. J is TRBJ2-2 and V is TRBV29-1, with a weak D call TRBD1 (6 bases). V lost 7 bases and J 2 bases, leaving 14 bases between the germline ends. Per germline, CDR1 SQVTM and CDR2 ANQGSEA. The length of the CDR3 is 14 residues.

The V call is TRBV5-1, the J call TRBJ1-2, with a possible D match to TRBD1 (5 bases). There are 15 residues in the CDR3. The germline V gene has CDR1 SGHRS and CDR2 YFSETQ. Trimming left V 5 bases short and J 5 bases short, with 19 bases between. The CDR3 sequence: CASRVGDLDLYGYTF. CDR3 sequence (DNA): TGCGCCAGCAGGGTAGGGGATTTGGATCTTTATGGCTACACCTTC.

The chain carries TRBV3-1 (or the pseudogene TRBV3-2) and TRBJ2-7, with 7 bases matching TRBD1. V was pared by 5 bases and J by 0 bases, with 10 bases of the junction left unmatched. Per the germline V gene, CDR1 is LGHDT and CDR2 is YNNKEL (reference sequence). This CDR3 has 16 amino acids. Written as DNA, the CDR3 is TGTGCCAGCAGCTCCCTCCCAGGGGGTTCCTCCTACGAGCAGTACTTC. Translating it yields CASSSLPGGSSYEQYF.

The V gene is TRBV2, the J gene TRBJ1-5, with D perhaps matching TRBD1 (5 bases). Per germline, CDR1 SNHLY and CDR2 FYNNEI. The CDR3 sequence is 14 residues long. V was cut by 5 bases and J by 11 bases, with 19 bases left in between. The CDR3 is CASSRQGTRVSQHF. CDR3 DNA sequence: TGTGCCAGCAGTCGCCAGGGAACTCGTGTGTCCCAGCATTTT.